Presented here are 17 T cell receptor beta chains from one specimen sequenced in a study of response to subunit inactivated influenza vaccine. A single record per CDR3 protein comes from TCRdb applying MiXCR to the RT-PCR reads. The sample yields 400,000 to 650,000 distinct CDR3 sequences, more than 7% seen once. Sequenced material: PBMCs from blood, taken around 25 months after vaccination. The origin of the receptors is a man aged 45 to 75 who received an inactivated influenza vaccine.

V usage is TRBV28 and J usage is TRBJ2-7, with D perhaps given as TRBD1 or TRBD2 (5 bases each). Germline CDR1 MDHEN, CDR2 SYDVKM. The CDR3 contains 16 residues. V lost 5 bases to trimming and J lost 0 bases, with 17 bases between them. CDR3 in DNA: TGTGCCAGCAGTCCCACCGGGGCATTGAACTCCTACGAGCAGTACTTC. It is translated as CASSPTGALNSYEQYF.

The sample holds a few counts of this clonotype. This chain uses TRBV10-3 with TRBJ2-4; 7 bases map to TRBD1. CDR1 is ENHRY and CDR2 is SYGVKD in the germline V gene. V lost 0 bases to trimming and J lost 0 bases; unmatched junction nucleotides: 2. This CDR3 contains 16 residues. CDR3 nucleotides: TGTGCCATCAGTGAGTCGACAGGGCTAGCCAAAAACATTCAGTACTTC. This sequence encodes CAISESTGLAKNIQYF.

At least ten counts were recorded for this clonotype. The V gene is TRBV15, the J gene TRBJ2-7; perhaps TRBD1 as D (6 bases). The CDR3 extends over 12 amino acids. V was clipped by 5 bases and J by 7 bases, with 12 bases between them. Germline-derived CDR1 and CDR2 are LNHNV and YYDKDF (reference sequence). The CDR3: CATSATGWEQYF. The CDR3 nucleotides read TGTGCCACCAGCGCTACAGGGTGGGAGCAGTACTTC.

As DNA, the CDR3 is TGTGCCAGCAGCCGAATCGGGGGAGCTGGCAATGAGCAGTTCTTC. It codes for CASSRIGGAGNEQFF. This chain links TRBV3-1 with TRBJ2-1; D may be TRBD2 (6 bases). Trimming pared 4 bases from V and 6 bases from J, leaving 16 bases between. Germline CDR1 and CDR2: LGHDT and YNNKEL (reference sequence). There are 15 residues in the CDR3.

This clonotype was seen at least ten times. The genes are TRBV7-2 and TRBJ2-4, with TRBD1 matching over 11 bases. Germline CDR1 SGHTA, CDR2 FQGNSA. The CDR3 contains 21 residues. J was trimmed by 6 bases and V by 0 bases; bases with no gene match: 19. The CDR3: CASSLARIDYTDRGHLNIQYF. CDR3 DNA sequence: TGTGCCAGCAGCTTAGCCCGAATTGACTACACGGACAGGGGGCATCTAAACATTCAGTACTTC.

In DNA, the CDR3 is TGCAGTGCTAGAGATGGGCTTCCACATTCTAGCACAGATACGCAGTATTTT. This translates into CSARDGLPHSSTDTQYF. The rearrangement joins TRBV20-1 to TRBJ2-3; D unresolved. CDR3 length: 17 amino acids. Trimming removed 0 bases at V and 0 bases at J, with 16 bases between. CDR1 is DFQATT, CDR2 SNEGSKA, per germline (reference sequence).

The table lists this clonotype with a few counts. The V gene is TRBV21-1, the J gene TRBJ2-1; TRBD2, the table's D call, lacks a check against the DNA. TRBV21-1 is a recognized pseudogene. This CDR3 contains 15 residues. CDR3 amino acids: CASNILAGSYNEQFF. The CDR3 DNA is TGTGCCAGCAATATACTAGCGGGGTCTTACAATGAGCAGTTCTTC.

This clonotype was seen more than once but under ten times. This chain links TRBV20-1 with TRBJ1-4, with 8 positions matching TRBD1. The CDR3 sequence is 15 residues long. CDR1 is DFQATT, CDR2 SNEGSKA, per germline (reference sequence). Losses at the gene ends were 3 bases for V and 7 bases for J; bases not matched to a gene: 10. CDR3 in DNA: TGCAGTGCTAGGGGGTCCGGGACAGGCGTTGAAAAACTGTTTTTT. Translated, it gives CSARGSGTGVEKLFF.

The table lists this clonotype with many counts. The rearrangement links TRBV7-2 to TRBJ1-2, with TRBD1 as a possible D gene (5 bases). The CDR3 has 13 residues. In germline, CDR1 is SGHTA, CDR2 FQGNSA. V was clipped by 6 bases and J by 3 bases, with 11 bases between them. The chain's CDR3 is CASSAGRDYGYTF. In DNA form, the CDR3 reads TGTGCCAGCAGTGCGGGCAGGGACTATGGCTACACCTTC.

The V call is TRBV7-9, the J call TRBJ2-2; either TRBD1 or TRBD2 may fit D (5 bases each). The V end was cut by 5 bases, the J end by 2 bases, with 15 bases between. The CDR3 consists of 16 residues. Germline V gene lookup returns CDR1 SEHNR and CDR2 FQNEAQ (reference sequence). CDR3 in amino acids: CASSHWDRDNTGELFF. As DNA, the CDR3 is TGTGCCAGCAGCCACTGGGACCGGGACAACACCGGGGAGCTGTTTTTT.

This clonotype was seen many times. This chain links TRBV7-9 with TRBJ2-7, with D hard to call. Germline CDR1 SEHNR, CDR2 FQNEAQ (reference sequence). This CDR3 is 13 amino acids long. V lost 4 bases and J 7 bases, leaving 14 bases between the germline ends. The CDR3 here is CASSSQIHHEQYF. CDR3 DNA: TGTGCCAGCAGCTCACAAATCCACCATGAGCAGTACTTC. The full variable domain, rest sourced from reference TRBV7-9 and TRBJ2-7, is DTGVSQNPRHKITKRGQNVTFRCDPISEHNRLYWYRQTLGQGPEFLTYFQNEAQLEKSRLLSDRFSAERPKGSFSTLEIQRTEQGDSAMYLCASSSQIHHEQYFGPGTRLTVT.

This clonotype appeared many times. V and J are TRBV7-2 and TRBJ2-3, with no clear D. Trimming removed 5 bases at V and 1 base at J, with 4 bases between. This CDR3 comprises 12 residues. Germline V lookup: CDR1 SGHTA, CDR2 FQGNSA. For the CDR3, the DNA is TGTGCCAGCAGCACACGCACAGATACGCAGTATTTT. Translating gives CASSTRTDTQYF.

This clonotype was observed a few times. This chain links TRBV5-1 with TRBJ1-1; D unresolved. The CDR3 has 14 residues. Germline V CDR1 and CDR2: SGHRS, YFSETQ. Between the trimmed V and J ends, which lost 2 bases and 1 base, there was a span of 9 bases. CDR3 region: CASSLQLENTEAFF. The CDR3 bases are TGCGCCAGCAGCTTACAGTTGGAGAACACTGAAGCTTTCTTT. Filled out from reference TRBV5-1 and TRBJ1-1, the complete variable domain reads KAGVTQTPRYLIKTRGQQVTLSCSPISGHRSVSWYQQTPGQGLQFLFEYFSETQRNKGNFPGRFSGRQFSNSRSEMNVSTLELGDSALYLCASSLQLENTEAFFGQGTRLTVV.

This clonotype has just a few counts. V and J are TRBV19 and TRBJ2-3; perhaps TRBD1 as D (6 bases). The CDR3 sequence is 16 residues long. Trimming cost V 5 bases and J 2 bases, with 17 bases left between them. In germline, CDR1 is LNHDA, CDR2 SQIVND (reference sequence). In DNA, the CDR3 is TGTGCCAGTAGTGCGCGATGGGACAAACTCACAGATACGCAGTATTTT. Protein product: CASSARWDKLTDTQYF.

This clonotype was seen many times. V usage is TRBV5-1 and J usage is TRBJ2-5; D gene uncertain. The V gene's germline CDR1 is SGHRS and CDR2 YFSETQ. The V end was cut by 4 bases, the J end by 2 bases, with 12 bases between. The CDR3 is 14 amino acids. For the CDR3, the DNA is TGCGCCAGCAGCGCCAAGACACCTCAAGAGACCCAGTACTTC. This codes for CASSAKTPQETQYF.

This clonotype was observed a few times. The chain is built from TRBV6-6 and TRBJ1-2, with TRBD1 identical over 8 bases. Germline loops: CDR1 MNHNY, CDR2 SVGAGI (reference sequence). V lost 8 bases to trimming and J lost 7 bases; unmatched junction nucleotides: 6. The CDR3 runs 12 residues. The CDR3 here is CASWTGSGGYTF. Written as DNA, the CDR3 is TGTGCCAGCTGGACAGGGAGCGGTGGCTACACCTTC.

The rearrangement joins TRBV9 to TRBJ2-1; no reliable D call. The CDR3 extends over 13 amino acids. The ends were cut back, 0 bases at V and 7 bases at J, with 8 bases in the middle. Germline V gene sequence: CDR1 SGDLS, CDR2 YYNGEE. The CDR3 DNA sequence: TGTGCCAGCAGCGTAGTTTCCGGAAATGAGCAGTTCTTC. This translates into CASSVVSGNEQFF.